This T cell receptor (beta chain) was captured in a study of response to subunit inactivated influenza vaccine. Broader study findings: Only a handful of new T cells, the authors suggested, are recruited with each seasonal influenza vaccination.

TCRdb itself ran the RT-PCR reads through MiXCR, one entry per CDR3 protein. The data show over 300,000 distinct CDR3 sequences, 20% to 25% seen once. Comment on this clonotype: The antigen remains undetermined.

This clonotype was obtained from a man between 50 and 75 years old who received an inactivated influenza vaccine. The sequencing here drew on PBMCs from blood, taken 21 months after vaccination.

CDR3 sequence: CASSSRQGRSDTQYF. CDR3 nucleotide sequence: TGTGCCAGCAGCTCAAGACAGGGGAGGTCAGATACGCAGTATTTT. J is TRBJ2-3 and V is TRBV5-5; TRBD1 matches at 8 bases. CDR1 SGHKS and CDR2 YYEKEE come from the germline V gene (reference sequence). The CDR3 is made up of 15 amino acids. Losses at the gene ends were 3 bases for V and 4 bases for J; bases not matched to a gene: 7.